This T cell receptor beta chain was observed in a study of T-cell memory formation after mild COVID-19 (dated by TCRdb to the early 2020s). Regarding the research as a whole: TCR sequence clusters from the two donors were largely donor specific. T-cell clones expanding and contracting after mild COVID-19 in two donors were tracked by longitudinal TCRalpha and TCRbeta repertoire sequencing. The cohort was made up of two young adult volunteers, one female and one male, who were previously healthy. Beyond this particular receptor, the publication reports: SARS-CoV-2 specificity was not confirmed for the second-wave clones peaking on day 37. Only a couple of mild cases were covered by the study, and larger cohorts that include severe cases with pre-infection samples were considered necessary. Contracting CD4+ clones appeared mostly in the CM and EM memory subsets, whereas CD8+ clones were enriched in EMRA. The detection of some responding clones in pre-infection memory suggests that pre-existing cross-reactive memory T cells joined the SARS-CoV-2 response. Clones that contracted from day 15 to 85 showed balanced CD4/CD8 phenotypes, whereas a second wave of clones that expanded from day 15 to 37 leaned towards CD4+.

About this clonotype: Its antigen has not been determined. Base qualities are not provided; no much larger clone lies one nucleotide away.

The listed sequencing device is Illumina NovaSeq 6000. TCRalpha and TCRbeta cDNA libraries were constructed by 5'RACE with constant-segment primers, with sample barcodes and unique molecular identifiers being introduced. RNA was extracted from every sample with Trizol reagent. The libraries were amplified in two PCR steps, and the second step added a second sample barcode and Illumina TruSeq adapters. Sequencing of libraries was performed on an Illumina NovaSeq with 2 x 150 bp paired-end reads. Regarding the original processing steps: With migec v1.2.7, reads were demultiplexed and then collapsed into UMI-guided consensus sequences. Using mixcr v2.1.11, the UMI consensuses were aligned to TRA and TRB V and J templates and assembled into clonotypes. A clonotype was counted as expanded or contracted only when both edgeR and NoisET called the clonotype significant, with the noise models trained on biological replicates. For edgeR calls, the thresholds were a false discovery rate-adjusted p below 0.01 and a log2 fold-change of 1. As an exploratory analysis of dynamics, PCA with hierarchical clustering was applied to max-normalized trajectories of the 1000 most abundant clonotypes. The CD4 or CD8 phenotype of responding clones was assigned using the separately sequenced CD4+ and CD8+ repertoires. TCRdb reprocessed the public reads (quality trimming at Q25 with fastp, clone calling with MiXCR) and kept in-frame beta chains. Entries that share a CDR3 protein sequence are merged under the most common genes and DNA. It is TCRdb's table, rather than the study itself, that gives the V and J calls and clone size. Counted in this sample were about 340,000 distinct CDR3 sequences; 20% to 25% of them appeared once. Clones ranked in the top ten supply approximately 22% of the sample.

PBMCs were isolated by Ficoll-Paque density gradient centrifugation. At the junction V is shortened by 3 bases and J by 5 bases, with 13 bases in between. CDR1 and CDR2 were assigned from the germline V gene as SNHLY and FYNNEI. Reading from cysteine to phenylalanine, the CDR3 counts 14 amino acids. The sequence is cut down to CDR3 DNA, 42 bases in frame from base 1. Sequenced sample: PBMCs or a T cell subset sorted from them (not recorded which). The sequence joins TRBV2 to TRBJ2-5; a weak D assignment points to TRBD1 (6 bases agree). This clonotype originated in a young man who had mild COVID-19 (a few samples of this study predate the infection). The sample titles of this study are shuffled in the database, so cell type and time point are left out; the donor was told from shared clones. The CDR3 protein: CASSEMTGQETQYF. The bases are TGTGCCAGCAGTGAGATGACAGGACAGGAGACCCAGTACTTC.